This T cell receptor (beta chain) was identified in a study of blood T cell repertoires in COVID-19. Looking at the study overall: Acute-phase and convalescent COVID-19 samples originated in the United States, Italy and Spain. In each case, the material was cDNA or gDNA derived from T cells, B-cell-depleted T cells, or PBMCs.

V trimming: 2 bases; J trimming: 2 bases; junction bases outside the gene matches: 4. The CDR3 runs to 15 residues. Per the germline V gene, CDR1 is LGHDT and CDR2 is YNNKEL (reference sequence). As handled by the study authors: Estimates of nucleated cell counts were drawn from the amplification of reference gene primers. The repertoire was sequenced with immunoSEQ multiplex PCR; TCRdb's copy has only in-frame clones and lacks some. The D gene and trimming were derived from the DNA, and the V and J assignments and clone size from that table. The sample has roughly 130,000 clones; 79% are singletons.

The J gene is TRBJ2-7, the V gene TRBV3-1 (or the pseudogene TRBV3-2); 9 bases are a match to TRBD1. The TCR sequence derives from a man between 60 and 75 years old with acute or convalescent COVID-19. Sequenced input: peripheral blood. CDR3 in amino acids: CASSQPTGGTYEQYF. CDR3 coding DNA: TGTGCCAGCAGCCAACCGACAGGGGGGACCTACGAGCAGTACTTC.